This is a list of T cell receptor beta chains from one sample in a study of cytomegalovirus exposure and HLA in healthy donors. Sequenced by immunoSEQ multiplex PCR; TCRdb stores in-frame clones only, minus some. The sample lists about 150,000 clones, 80% occurring once. Sequencing was performed on PBMCs. Receptors originate from a woman aged 40 to 55 in good health and CMV-seropositive. CDR3s include the opening cysteine and the closing phenylalanine or tryptophan. The D gene is left open where the match is weak. Rows may omit the clone size; those that give it use once, few, many or a size class.

D gene,J gene,V gene,clone size,CDR3 protein,CDR3 DNA
TRBD2,TRBJ2-1,TRBV2,-,CASSPLGTRREQFF,TGTGCCAGCAGCCCGCTCGGGACTAGACGAGAGCAGTTCTTC
TRBD2,TRBJ2-5,TRBV7-3,-,CASSLGGLAGVSGAQYF,TGTGCCAGCAGCTTAGGGGGACTAGCGGGAGTTAGCGGGGCCCAGTACTTC
TRBD2,TRBJ2-3,TRBV6-1,-,CASSKAGATDTQYF,TGTGCCAGCAGTAAAGCGGGGGCCACAGATACGCAGTATTTT
TRBD1,TRBJ1-2,TRBV5-1,-,CASSPGQGSHYGYTF,TGCGCCAGCAGCCCTGGACAGGGCAGTCACTATGGCTACACCTTC
TRBD2,TRBJ2-1,TRBV10-1,-,CASSPGLAGEGVYNEQFF,TGCGCCAGCAGCCCCGGACTAGCGGGAGAGGGGGTTTACAATGAGCAGTTCTTC
TRBD2,TRBJ2-5,TRBV6-6,-,CASSYRGGALQETQYF,TGTGCCAGCAGTTACCGGGGGGGAGCGCTCCAAGAGACCCAGTACTTC
TRBD2,TRBJ2-1,TRBV11-2,-,CASSLVQGGRVAFF,TGTGCCAGCAGCTTAGTGCAGGGAGGGAGGGTCGCGTTCTTC
TRBD2,TRBJ2-7,TRBV2,-,CASSDKLAGGNSYEQYF,TGTGCCAGCAGTGATAAGTTAGCGGGAGGGAACTCCTACGAGCAGTACTTC
TRBD1,TRBJ1-1,TRBV5-4,-,CASSLTGGSTEAFF,TGTGCCAGCAGCTTGACAGGGGGATCCACTGAAGCTTTCTTT
TRBD2,TRBJ2-2,TRBV5-1,-,CASRPRGRENTGELFF,TGCGCCAGCAGACCACGAGGGAGGGAGAACACCGGGGAGCTGTTTTTT
TRBD1,TRBJ2-7,TRBV6-5,-,CASSYRRTGYYEQYF,TGTGCCAGCAGTTACCGCCGGACAGGGTACTACGAGCAGTACTTC
-,TRBJ2-1,TRBV28,-,CASSFSLGDAYNEQFF,TGTGCCAGCAGTTTCTCGCTCGGTGATGCCTACAATGAGCAGTTCTTC
TRBD2,TRBJ2-1,TRBV7-7,-,CASSPGGWNNEQFF,TGTGCCAGCAGCCCGGGAGGTTGGAACAATGAGCAGTTCTTC
-,TRBJ1-4,TRBV30,-,CAWRLALGNEKLFF,TGTGCCTGGAGGCTAGCCTTGGGTAATGAAAAACTGTTTTTT
TRBD2,TRBJ2-3,TRBV6-6,few,CASDWTSGSSTDTQYF,TGTGCCAGTGACTGGACTAGCGGCTCTAGCACAGATACGCAGTATTTT
TRBD2,TRBJ2-7,TRBV5-6,-,CASSYDGGGPAEQYF,TGTGCCAGCAGCTATGACGGGGGAGGGCCGGCCGAGCAGTACTTC
TRBD1,TRBJ2-7,TRBV27,few,CATLARGRQGGDYEQYF,TGTGCCACCCTAGCGCGAGGGAGACAGGGGGGCGACTACGAGCAGTACTTC
TRBD1,TRBJ2-1,TRBV11-2,-,CASSLGTDSYNEQFF,TGTGCCAGCAGCCTCGGGACAGATTCCTACAATGAGCAGTTCTTC
-,TRBJ2-6,TRBV19,-,CASSKNRVGAGANVLTF,TGTGCCAGTAGTAAGAACAGGGTTGGGGCTGGGGCCAACGTCCTGACTTTC
-,TRBJ2-3,TRBV9,-,CASSSEGASGGPDTQYF,TGTGCCAGCAGCTCAGAGGGGGCTTCGGGAGGGCCAGATACGCAGTATTTT
TRBD2,TRBJ2-3,TRBV6-1,-,CASSAGTSGTRDTQYF,TGTGCCAGCAGTGCCGGGACTAGCGGGACAAGAGATACGCAGTATTTT
-,TRBJ2-7,TRBV5-8,-,CASQPSHYYEQYF,TGTGCCAGCCAACCATCGCACTATTACGAGCAGTACTTC
-,TRBJ2-4,TRBV19,-,CASSPPMGVLGGVKNIQYF,TGTGCCAGTAGTCCCCCCATGGGTGTGCTAGGAGGCGTCAAAAACATTCAGTACTTC
TRBD1,TRBJ1-5,TRBV19,-,CASRVQQGSSNQPQHF,TGTGCCAGTAGGGTTCAACAGGGGAGCAGCAATCAGCCCCAGCATTTT
TRBD1,TRBJ1-5,TRBV19,-,CASRRGQGNQPQHF,TGTGCCAGTCGCAGGGGGCAAGGCAATCAGCCCCAGCATTTT
-,TRBJ2-7,TRBV6-1,once,CAGTREPLTSYEQYF,TGTGCCGGCACCCGGGAGCCCCTTACTTCCTACGAGCAGTACTTC
-,TRBJ2-2,TRBV19,-,CASSIRTSLFGELFF,TGTGCCAGTAGTATACGAACTAGTTTATTCGGGGAGCTGTTTTTT
-,TRBJ1-4,TRBV2,few,CASSGRDEKLFF,TGTGCCAGCAGTGGCAGGGATGAAAAACTGTTTTTT
TRBD2,TRBJ2-7,TRBV27,-,CASSPGGGRALYEQYF,TGTGCCAGCAGTCCCGGGGGAGGGAGGGCCTTATACGAGCAGTACTTC
TRBD1,TRBJ1-5,TRBV6-6,-,CASSFQGDSNQPQHF,TGTGCCAGCAGTTTCCAGGGGGATAGCAATCAGCCCCAGCATTTT
-,TRBJ1-5,TRBV7-8,-,CASSLFRGGQPQHF,TGTGCCAGCAGCTTGTTCAGGGGCGGGCAGCCCCAGCATTTT
TRBD1,TRBJ2-2,TRBV9,-,CASSVTRDSTTGELFF,TGTGCCAGCAGCGTCACGAGGGACAGCACCACAGGGGAGCTGTTTTTT
-,TRBJ1-6,TRBV9,-,CASSVRGDYNSPLHF,TGTGCCAGCAGCGTGCGCGGGGACTATAATTCACCCCTCCACTTT